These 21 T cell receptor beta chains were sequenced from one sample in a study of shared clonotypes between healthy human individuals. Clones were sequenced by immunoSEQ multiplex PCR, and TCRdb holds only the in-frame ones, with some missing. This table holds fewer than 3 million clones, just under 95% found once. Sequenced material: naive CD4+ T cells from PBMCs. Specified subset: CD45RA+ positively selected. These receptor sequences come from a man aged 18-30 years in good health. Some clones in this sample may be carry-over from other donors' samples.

For the CDR3, the DNA is TGTGCCAGCAGAGGGCAGGGCGAGCAGTACTTC. Amino acid sequence: CASRGQGEQYF. The chain links TRBV2 to TRBJ2-7, with TRBD1 as a possible D gene (5 bases). Germline assignment: CDR1 SNHLY and CDR2 FYNNEI. Trimming pared 6 bases from V and 6 bases from J, leaving 9 bases between. This CDR3 spans 11 amino acids.

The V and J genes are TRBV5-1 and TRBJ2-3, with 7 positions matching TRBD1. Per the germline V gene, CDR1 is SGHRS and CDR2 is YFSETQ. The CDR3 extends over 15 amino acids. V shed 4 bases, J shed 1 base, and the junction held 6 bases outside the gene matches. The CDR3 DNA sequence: TGCGCCAGCAGCCTCCGGACAGGACGCACAGATACGCAGTATTTT. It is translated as CASSLRTGRTDTQYF. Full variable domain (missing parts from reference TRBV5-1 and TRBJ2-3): KAGVTQTPRYLIKTRGQQVTLSCSPISGHRSVSWYQQTPGQGLQFLFEYFSETQRNKGNFPGRFSGRQFSNSRSEMNVSTLELGDSALYLCASSLRTGRTDTQYFGPGTRLTVL.

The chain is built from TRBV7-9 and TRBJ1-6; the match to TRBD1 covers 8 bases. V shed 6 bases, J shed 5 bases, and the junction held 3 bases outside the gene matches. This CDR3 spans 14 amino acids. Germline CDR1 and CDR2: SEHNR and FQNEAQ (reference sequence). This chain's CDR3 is CASRPGGNNSPLHF. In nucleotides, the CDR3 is TGTGCCAGCAGGCCAGGGGGCAATAATTCACCCCTCCACTTT.

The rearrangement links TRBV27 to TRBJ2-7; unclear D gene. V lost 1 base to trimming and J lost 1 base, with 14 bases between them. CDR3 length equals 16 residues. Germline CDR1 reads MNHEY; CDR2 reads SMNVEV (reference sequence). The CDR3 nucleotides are TGTGCCAGCAGTTTATATCCCCCCGACCGTTCCTACGAGCAGTACTTC. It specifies CASSLYPPDRSYEQYF.

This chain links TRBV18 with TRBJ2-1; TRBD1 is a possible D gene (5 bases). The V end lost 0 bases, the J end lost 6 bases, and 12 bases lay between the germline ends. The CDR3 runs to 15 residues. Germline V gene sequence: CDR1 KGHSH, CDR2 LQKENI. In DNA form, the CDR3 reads TGTGCCAGCTCACCACCGAGGACACCAGCCAATGAGCAGTTCTTC. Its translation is CASSPPRTPANEQFF.

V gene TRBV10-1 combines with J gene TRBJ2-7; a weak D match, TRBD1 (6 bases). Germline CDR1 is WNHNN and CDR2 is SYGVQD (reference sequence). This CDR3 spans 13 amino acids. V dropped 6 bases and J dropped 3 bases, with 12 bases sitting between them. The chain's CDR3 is CASSSQTGYEQYF. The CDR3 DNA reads TGCGCCAGCAGCAGCCAGACAGGCTACGAGCAGTACTTC.

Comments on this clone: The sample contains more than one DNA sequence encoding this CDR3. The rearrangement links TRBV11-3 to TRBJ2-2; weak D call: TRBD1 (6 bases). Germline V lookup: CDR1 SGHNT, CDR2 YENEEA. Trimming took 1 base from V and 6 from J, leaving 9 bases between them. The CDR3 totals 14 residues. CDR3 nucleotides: TGTGCCAGCAGCTTAGGAGGGGGAGCCGGGGAGCTGTTTTTT. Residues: CASSLGGGAGELFF. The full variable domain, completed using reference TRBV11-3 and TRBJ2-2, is EAGVVQSPRYKIIEKKQPVAFWCNPISGHNTLYWYLQNLGQGPELLIRYENEEAVDDSQLPKDRFSAERLKGVDSTLKIQPAELGDSAVYLCASSLGGGAGELFFGEGSRLTVL.

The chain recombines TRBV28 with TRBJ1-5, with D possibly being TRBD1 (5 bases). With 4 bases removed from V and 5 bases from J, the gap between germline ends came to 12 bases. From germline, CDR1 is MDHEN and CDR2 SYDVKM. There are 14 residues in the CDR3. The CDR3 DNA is TGTGCCAGCAGTTCCGCGACAGATTATCAGCCCCAGCATTTT. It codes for CASSSATDYQPQHF.

The CDR3 sequence is CASSYEPGAGETQYF. CDR3 nucleotides: TGTGCCAGCAGTTACGAGCCAGGGGCGGGAGAGACCCAGTACTTC. This rearrangement joins TRBV6-5 to TRBJ2-5; possibly TRBD1 for D (6 bases). V was pared by 2 bases and J by 4 bases, with 14 bases between. Per the germline V gene, CDR1 is MNHEY and CDR2 is SVGAGI. This CDR3 contains 15 residues.

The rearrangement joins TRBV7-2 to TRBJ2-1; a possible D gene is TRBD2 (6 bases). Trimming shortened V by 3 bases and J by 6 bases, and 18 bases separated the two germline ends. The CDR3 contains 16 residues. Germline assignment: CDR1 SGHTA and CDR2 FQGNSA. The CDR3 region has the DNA TGTGCCAGCAGCTTTATTCAGCGGGCCCCATCCAATGAGCAGTTCTTC. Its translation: CASSFIQRAPSNEQFF.

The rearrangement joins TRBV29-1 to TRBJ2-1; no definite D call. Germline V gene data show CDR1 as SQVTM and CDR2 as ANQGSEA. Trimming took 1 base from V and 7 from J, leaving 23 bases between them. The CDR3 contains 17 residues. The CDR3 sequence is CSVEVSLRSRLGNEQFF. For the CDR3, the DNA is TGCAGCGTTGAAGTGTCGCTACGGTCCCGCTTAGGGAATGAGCAGTTCTTC.

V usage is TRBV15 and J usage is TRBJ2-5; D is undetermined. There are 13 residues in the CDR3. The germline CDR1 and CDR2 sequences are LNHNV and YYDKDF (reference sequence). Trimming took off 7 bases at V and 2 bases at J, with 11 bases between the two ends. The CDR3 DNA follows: TGTGCCACCAAATACGGCAGGCAAGAGACCCAGTACTTC. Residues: CATKYGRQETQYF.

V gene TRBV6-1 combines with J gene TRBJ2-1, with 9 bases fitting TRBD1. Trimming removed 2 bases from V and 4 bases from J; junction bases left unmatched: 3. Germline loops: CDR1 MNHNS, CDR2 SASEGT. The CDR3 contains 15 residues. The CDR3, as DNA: TGTGCCAGCAGTGAAATGACAGGGGGGTACAATGAGCAGTTCTTC. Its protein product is CASSEMTGGYNEQFF.

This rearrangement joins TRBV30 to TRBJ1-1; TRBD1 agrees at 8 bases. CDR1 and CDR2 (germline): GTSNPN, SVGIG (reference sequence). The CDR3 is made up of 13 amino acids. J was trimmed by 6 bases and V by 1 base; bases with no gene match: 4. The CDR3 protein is CAWSGTGRPEAFF. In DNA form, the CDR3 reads TGTGCCTGGAGTGGGACAGGGAGGCCTGAAGCTTTCTTT.

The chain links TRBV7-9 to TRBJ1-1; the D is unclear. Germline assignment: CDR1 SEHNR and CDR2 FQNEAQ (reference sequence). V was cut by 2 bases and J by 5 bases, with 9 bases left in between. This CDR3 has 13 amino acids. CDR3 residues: CASSLQDGTEAFF. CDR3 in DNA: TGTGCCAGCAGCTTACAGGACGGGACTGAAGCTTTCTTT.

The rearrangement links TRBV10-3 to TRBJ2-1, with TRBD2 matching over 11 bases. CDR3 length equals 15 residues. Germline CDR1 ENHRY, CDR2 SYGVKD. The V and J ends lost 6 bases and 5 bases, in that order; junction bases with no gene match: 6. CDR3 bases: TGTGCCATCAGGACCTATAGCGGGAGGGACAATGAGCAGTTCTTC. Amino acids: CAIRTYSGRDNEQFF.

CDR3 sequence reads: CASSLSGRARDEQFF. The CDR3, as DNA: TGTGCCAGCAGTTTATCCGGGAGGGCCAGGGATGAGCAGTTCTTC. The rearrangement links TRBV28 to TRBJ2-1, with 8 bases aligning to TRBD2. V trimming: 1 base; J trimming: 8 bases; junction bases outside the gene matches: 7. This CDR3 has 15 amino acids. Germline V CDR1 and CDR2: MDHEN, SYDVKM.

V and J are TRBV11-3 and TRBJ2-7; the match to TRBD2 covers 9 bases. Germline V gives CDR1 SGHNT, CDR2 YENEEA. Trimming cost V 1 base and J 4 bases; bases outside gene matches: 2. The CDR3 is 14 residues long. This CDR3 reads CASSLVAGVYEQYF. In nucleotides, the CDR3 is TGTGCCAGCAGCTTAGTAGCGGGAGTATACGAGCAGTACTTC.

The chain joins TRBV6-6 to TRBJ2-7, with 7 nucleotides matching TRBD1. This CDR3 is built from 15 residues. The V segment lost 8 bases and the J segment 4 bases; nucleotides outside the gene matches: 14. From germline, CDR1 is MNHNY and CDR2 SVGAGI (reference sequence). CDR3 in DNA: TGTGCCAGCTCCAGCCCCGGGACCAGGGGGTACGAGCAGTACTTC. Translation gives CASSSPGTRGYEQYF.

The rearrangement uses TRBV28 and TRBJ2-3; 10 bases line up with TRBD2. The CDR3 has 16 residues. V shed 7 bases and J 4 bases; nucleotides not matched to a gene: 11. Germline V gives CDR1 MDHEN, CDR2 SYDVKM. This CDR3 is CASMPPLAGTSDTQYF. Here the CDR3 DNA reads TGTGCCAGCATGCCCCCACTAGCGGGAACGTCAGATACGCAGTATTTT.

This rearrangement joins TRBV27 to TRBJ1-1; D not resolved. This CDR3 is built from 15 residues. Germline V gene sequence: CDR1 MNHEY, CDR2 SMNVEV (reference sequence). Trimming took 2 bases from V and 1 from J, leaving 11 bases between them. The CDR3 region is CASSLGRQTNTEAFF. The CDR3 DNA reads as TGTGCCAGCAGTTTAGGGAGGCAAACGAACACTGAAGCTTTCTTT.